This T cell receptor (beta chain) was sequenced for a study of PD-1 blockade in classical Hodgkin lymphoma. Study-level results: Complete responders started with a diversity level that resembled newly diagnosed patients at baseline. Healthy donors were reported to have higher baseline TCR diversity than newly diagnosed patients.

Exposure to brentuximab vedotin varied, and each patient had relapsed following autologous stem cell transplantation. Best responses included complete response and partial response; otherwise, the best response was progressive disease. With respect to this clone: The target antigen is unknown.

Assay used: immunoSEQ multiplex PCR; TCRdb lists only in-frame clones, some missing. Of 95,000 to 100,000 clones in the sample, 80% to 90% were seen once. The specimen was peripheral blood mononuclear cells (PBMCs), collected before the second cycle of nivolumab. The TCR comes from a human donor with classical Hodgkin lymphoma.

This CDR3 is CASSLAGARASDTQYF. CDR3 sequence (DNA): TGCGCCAGCAGCTTGGCGGGGGCCCGAGCATCAGATACGCAGTATTTT. The genes are TRBV5-1 and TRBJ2-3; D possibly uses TRBD1 or TRBD2 (6 bases each). With 0 bases removed from V and 4 bases from J, the gap between germline ends came to 15 bases. The CDR3 is 16 residues long. The germline V gene encodes CDR1 SGHRS and CDR2 YFSETQ.